Here is one TCR beta chain with its context. The antigen is not known. TCRB transcripts that were expressed got sequenced, as all of the isolated RNA had been reverse transcribed. Assay: immunoSEQ multiplex PCR; the TCRdb copy retains only in-frame clones and omits some. There are 550,000 to 850,000 clones in the sample; about an eighth occur only once, and approximately 0.022% lies in the top ten. The length of the CDR3 is 11 residues. Germline V CDR1 and CDR2: LNHDA, SQIVND (reference sequence). The V end lost 6 bases, the J end lost 8 bases, and 7 bases lay between the germline ends. These data originate in a study of beta chain features in type 1 diabetes. The overall study: The study found patients and healthy donors alike in age, gender and cell yields.

General study results and limits: The study found moderately but significantly shorter TCRB CDR3s in all four CD4+ subsets of Type 1 diabetes patients.

The V call is TRBV19, the J call TRBJ1-4; D is undetermined. Sequencing was done on a sample of naive CD4+ T cells from blood. The sequence came from a man between 18 and 35 years old with type 1 diabetes. CDR3 nucleotide sequence: TGTGCCAGTAGCTATGTGGAAAAACTGTTTTTT. As protein: CASSYVEKLFF.